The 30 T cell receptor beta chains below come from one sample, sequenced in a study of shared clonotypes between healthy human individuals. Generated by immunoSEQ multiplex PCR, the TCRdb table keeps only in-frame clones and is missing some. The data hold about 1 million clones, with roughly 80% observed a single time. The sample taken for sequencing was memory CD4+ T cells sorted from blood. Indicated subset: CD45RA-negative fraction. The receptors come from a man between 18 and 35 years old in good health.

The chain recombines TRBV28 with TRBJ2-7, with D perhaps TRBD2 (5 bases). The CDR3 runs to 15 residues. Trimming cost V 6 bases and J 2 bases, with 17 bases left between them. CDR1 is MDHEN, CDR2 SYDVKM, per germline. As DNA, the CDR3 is TGTGCCAGCAGCGCCGACCCGGGGAAAGCCTACGAGCAGTACTTC. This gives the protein CASSADPGKAYEQYF. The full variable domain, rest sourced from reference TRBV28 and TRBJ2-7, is DVKVTQSSRYLVKRTGEKVFLECVQDMDHENMFWYRQDPGLGLRLIYFSYDVKMKEKGDIPEGYSVSREKKERFSLILESASTNQTSMYLCASSADPGKAYEQYFGPGTRLTVT.

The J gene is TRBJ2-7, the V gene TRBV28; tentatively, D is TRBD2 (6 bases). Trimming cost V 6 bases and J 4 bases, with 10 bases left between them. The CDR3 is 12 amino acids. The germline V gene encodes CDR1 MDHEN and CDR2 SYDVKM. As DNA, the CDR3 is TGTGCCAGCAGCCAAGCGGGTTACGAGCAGTACTTC. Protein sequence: CASSQAGYEQYF.

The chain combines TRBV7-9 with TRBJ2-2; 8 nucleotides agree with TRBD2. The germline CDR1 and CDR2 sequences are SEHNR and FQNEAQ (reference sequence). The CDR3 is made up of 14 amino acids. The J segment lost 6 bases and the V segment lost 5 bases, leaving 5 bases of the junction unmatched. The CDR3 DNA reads TGTGCCAGCAGCCCTGGACTAGCCTCCGGGGAGCTGTTTTTT. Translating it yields CASSPGLASGELFF.

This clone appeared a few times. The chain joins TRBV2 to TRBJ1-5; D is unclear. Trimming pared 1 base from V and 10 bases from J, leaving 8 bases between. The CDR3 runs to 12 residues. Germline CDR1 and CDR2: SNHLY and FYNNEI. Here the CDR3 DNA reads TGTGCCAGCAGTGAAGGATCTCTCCCCCAGCATTTT. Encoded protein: CASSEGSLPQHF.

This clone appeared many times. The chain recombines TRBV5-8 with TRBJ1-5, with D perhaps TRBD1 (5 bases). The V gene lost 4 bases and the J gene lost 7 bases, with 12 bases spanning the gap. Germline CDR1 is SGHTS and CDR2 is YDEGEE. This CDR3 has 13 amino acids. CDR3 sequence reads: CASSRGLVQPQHF. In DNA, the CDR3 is TGTGCCAGCAGCCGGGGCTTGGTCCAGCCCCAGCATTTT.

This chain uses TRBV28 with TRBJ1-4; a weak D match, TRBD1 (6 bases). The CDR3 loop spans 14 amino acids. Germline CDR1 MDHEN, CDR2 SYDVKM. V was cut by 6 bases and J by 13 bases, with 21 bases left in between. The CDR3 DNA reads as TGTGCCAGCAGACCAGGACAGTCGGTTGGTCGACTGTTTTTT. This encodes CASRPGQSVGRLFF.

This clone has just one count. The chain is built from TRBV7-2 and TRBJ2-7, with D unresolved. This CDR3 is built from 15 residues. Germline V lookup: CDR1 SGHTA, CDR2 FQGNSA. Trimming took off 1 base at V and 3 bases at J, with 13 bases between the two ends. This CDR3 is CASSLGTTLGYEQYF. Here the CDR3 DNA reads TGTGCCAGCAGCTTAGGGACGACTCTGGGCTACGAGCAGTACTTC.

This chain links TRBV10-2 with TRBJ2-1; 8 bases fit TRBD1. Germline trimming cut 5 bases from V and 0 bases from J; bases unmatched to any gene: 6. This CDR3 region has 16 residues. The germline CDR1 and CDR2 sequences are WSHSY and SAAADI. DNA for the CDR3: TGCGCCAGCAGTTCACCACAGGGGGGCTCCTACAATGAGCAGTTCTTC. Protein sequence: CASSSPQGGSYNEQFF.

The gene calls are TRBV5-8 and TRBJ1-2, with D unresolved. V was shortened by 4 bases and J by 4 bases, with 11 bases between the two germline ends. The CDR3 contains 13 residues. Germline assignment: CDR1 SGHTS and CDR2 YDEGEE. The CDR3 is CASSPDRTYGYTF. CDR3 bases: TGTGCCAGCAGCCCCGACCGGACCTATGGCTACACCTTC. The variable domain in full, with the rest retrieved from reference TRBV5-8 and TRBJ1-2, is EAGVTQSPTHLIKTRGQQATLRCSPISGHTSVYWYQQALGLGLQFLLWYDEGEERNRGNFPPRFSGRQFPNYSSELNVNALELEDSALYLCASSPDRTYGYTFGSGTRLTVV.

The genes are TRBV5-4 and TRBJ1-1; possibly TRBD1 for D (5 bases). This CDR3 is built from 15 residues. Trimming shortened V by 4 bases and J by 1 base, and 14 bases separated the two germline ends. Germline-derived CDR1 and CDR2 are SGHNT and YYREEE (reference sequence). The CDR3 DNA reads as TGTGCCAGCAGCCTAAAAGTCCAGGGGAACACTGAAGCTTTCTTT. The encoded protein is CASSLKVQGNTEAFF. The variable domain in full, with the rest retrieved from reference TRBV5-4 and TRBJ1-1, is ETGVTQSPTHLIKTRGQQVTLRCSSQSGHNTVSWYQQALGQGPQFIFQYYREEENGRGNFPPRFSGLQFPNYSSELNVNALELDDSALYLCASSLKVQGNTEAFFGQGTRLTVV.

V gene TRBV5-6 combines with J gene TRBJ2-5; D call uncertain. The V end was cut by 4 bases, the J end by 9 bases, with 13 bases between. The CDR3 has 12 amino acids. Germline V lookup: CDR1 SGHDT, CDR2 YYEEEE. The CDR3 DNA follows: TGTGCCAGCAGCCTACGCAGACGCCCCCAGTACTTC. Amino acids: CASSLRRRPQYF.

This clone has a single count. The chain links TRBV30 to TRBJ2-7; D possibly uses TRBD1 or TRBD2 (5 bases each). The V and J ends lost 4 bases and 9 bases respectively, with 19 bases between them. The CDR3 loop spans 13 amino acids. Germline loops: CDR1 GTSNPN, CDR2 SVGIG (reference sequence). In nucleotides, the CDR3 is TGTGCCTGGAATATGGGGACCGGCGAGTGGCAGTACTTC. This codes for CAWNMGTGEWQYF. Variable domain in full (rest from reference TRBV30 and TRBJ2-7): SQTIHQWPATLVQPVGSPLSLECTVEGTSNPNLYWYRQAAGRGLQLLFYSVGIGQISSEVPQNLSASRPQDRQFILSSKKLLLSDSGFYLCAWNMGTGEWQYFGPGTRLTVT.

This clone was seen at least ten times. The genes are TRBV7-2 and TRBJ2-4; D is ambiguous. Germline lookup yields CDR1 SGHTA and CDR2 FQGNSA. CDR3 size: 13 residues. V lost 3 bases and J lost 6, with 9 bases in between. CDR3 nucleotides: TGTGCCAGCAGCTTCAGGACCGGAAACATTCAGTACTTC. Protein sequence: CASSFRTGNIQYF.

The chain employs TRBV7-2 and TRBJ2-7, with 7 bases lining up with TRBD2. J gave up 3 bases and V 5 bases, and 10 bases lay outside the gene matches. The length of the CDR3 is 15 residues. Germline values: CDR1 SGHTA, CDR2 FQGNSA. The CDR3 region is CASSGGRGGIYEQYF. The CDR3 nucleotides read TGTGCCAGCAGCGGCGGGCGGGGAGGGATCTACGAGCAGTACTTC.

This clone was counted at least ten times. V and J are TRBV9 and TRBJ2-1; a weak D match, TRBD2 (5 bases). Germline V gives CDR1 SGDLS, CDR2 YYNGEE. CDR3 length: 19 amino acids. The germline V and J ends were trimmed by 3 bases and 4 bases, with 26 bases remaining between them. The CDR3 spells CASSAGMIWATAGYNEQFF. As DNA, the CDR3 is TGTGCCAGCAGCGCCGGGATGATTTGGGCTACCGCCGGATACAATGAGCAGTTCTTC. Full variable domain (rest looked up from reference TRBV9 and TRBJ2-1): DSGVTQTPKHLITATGQRVTLRCSPRSGDLSVYWYQQSLDQGLQFLIQYYNGEERAKGNILERFSAQQFPDLHSELNLSSLELGDSALYFCASSAGMIWATAGYNEQFFGPGTRLTVL.

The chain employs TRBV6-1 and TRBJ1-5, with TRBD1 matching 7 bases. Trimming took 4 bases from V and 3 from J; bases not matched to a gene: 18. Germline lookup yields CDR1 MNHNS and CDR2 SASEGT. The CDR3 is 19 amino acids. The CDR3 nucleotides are TGTGCCAGCAGTGGACGGGACAGCCGCAGCCCTCTCCTCAATCAGCCCCAGCATTTT. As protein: CASSGRDSRSPLLNQPQHF.

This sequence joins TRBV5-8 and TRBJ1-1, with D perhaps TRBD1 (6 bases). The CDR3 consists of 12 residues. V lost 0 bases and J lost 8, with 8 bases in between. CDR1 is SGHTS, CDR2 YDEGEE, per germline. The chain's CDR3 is CASSLDDREAFF. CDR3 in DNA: TGTGCCAGCAGCTTGGACGACAGGGAAGCTTTCTTT.

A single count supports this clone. The CDR3 protein is CASSLTVQETQYF. The CDR3 DNA reads TGTGCCAGCAGCTTGACAGTCCAAGAGACCCAGTACTTC. The chain uses TRBV5-4 and TRBJ2-5; D is unresolved. The CDR3 has 13 residues. Germline-derived CDR1 and CDR2 are SGHNT and YYREEE (reference sequence). V lost 1 base and J lost 1, with 5 bases in between.

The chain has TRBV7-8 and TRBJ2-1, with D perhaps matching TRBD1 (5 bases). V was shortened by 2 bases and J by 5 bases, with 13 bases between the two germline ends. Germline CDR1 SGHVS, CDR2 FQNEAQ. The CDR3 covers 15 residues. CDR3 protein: CASSLRGLQHNEQFF. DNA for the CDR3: TGTGCCAGCAGCTTAAGGGGATTACAGCACAATGAGCAGTTCTTC.

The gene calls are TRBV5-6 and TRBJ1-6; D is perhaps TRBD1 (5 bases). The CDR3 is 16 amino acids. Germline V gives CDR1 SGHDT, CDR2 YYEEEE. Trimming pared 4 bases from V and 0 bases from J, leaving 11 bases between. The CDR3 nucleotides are TGTGCCAGCAGCCGTGGGGGTAGCTCCTATAATTCACCCCTCCACTTT. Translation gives CASSRGGSSYNSPLHF.

The CDR3: CASTQGQMNTEAFF. The DNA of the CDR3 is TGTGCCAGCACTCAGGGACAGATGAACACTGAAGCTTTCTTT. V usage is TRBV6-1 and J usage is TRBJ1-1, with 7 positions matching TRBD1. Looked up from germline, CDR1 is MNHNS and CDR2 is SASEGT. This CDR3 is built from 14 residues. Unmatched junction bases numbered 5, after V lost 7 bases and J lost 0 bases.

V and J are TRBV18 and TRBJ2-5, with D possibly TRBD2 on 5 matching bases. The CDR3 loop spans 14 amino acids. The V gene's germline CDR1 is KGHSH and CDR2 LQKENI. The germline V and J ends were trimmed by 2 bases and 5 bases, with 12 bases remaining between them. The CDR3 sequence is CASSPILAQETQYF. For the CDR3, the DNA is TGTGCCAGCTCACCAATCCTAGCTCAGGAGACCCAGTACTTC.

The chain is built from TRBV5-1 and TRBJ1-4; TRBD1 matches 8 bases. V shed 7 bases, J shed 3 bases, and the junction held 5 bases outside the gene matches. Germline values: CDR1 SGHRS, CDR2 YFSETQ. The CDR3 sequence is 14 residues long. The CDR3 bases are TGCGCCAGCGGGCAGGGGGCAGCTAATGAAAAACTGTTTTTT. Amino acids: CASGQGAANEKLFF.

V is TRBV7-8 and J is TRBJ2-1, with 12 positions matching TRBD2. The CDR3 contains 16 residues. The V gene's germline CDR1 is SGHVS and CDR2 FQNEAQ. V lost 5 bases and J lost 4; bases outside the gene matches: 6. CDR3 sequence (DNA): TGTGCCAGCAGCCAAACGCTAGCGGGGGGGTACAATGAGCAGTTCTTC. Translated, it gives CASSQTLAGGYNEQFF.

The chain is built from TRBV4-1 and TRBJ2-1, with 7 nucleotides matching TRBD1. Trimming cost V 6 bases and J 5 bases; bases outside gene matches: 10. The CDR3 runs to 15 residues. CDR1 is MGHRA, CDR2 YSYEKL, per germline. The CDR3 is CASSVGGRGNNEQFF. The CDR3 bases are TGCGCCAGCAGTGTAGGGGGCCGTGGAAACAATGAGCAGTTCTTC.

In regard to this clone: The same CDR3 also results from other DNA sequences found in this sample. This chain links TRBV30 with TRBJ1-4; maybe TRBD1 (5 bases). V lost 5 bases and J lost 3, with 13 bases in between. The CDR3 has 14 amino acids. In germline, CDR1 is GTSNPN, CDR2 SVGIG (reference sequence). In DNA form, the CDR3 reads TGTGCCTGGGGTCCCGGGGGGTCTAATGAAAAACTGTTTTTT. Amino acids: CAWGPGGSNEKLFF.

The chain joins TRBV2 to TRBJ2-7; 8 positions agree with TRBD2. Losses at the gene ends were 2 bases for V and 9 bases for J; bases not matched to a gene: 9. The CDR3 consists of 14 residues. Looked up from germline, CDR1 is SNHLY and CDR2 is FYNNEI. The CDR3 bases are TGTGCCAGCAGTGAACTGGGACTAGGGGAGGGGCAGTACTTC. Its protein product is CASSELGLGEGQYF.

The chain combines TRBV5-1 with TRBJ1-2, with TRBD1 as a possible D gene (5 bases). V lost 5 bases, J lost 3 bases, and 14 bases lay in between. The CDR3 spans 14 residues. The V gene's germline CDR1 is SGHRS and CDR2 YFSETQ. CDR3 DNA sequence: TGCGCCAGCAGGCGCAGGGTCGAATACTATGGCTACACCTTC. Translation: CASRRRVEYYGYTF.

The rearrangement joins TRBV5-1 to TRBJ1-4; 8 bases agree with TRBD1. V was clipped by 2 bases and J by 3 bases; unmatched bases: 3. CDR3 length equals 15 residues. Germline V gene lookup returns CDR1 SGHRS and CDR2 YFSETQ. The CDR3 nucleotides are TGCGCCAGCAGCTTCACAGGGGGATCTAATGAAAAACTGTTTTTT. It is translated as CASSFTGGSNEKLFF.

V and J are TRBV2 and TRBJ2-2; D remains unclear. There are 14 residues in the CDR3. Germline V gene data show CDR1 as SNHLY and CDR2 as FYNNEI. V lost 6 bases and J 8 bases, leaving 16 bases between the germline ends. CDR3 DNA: TGTGCCAGCAGATTTGACTCGAAGGGAGGGGAGCTGTTTTTT. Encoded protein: CASRFDSKGGELFF. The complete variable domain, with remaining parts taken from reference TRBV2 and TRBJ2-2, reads EPEVTQTPSHQVTQMGQEVILRCVPISNHLYFYWYRQILGQKVEFLVSFYNNEISEKSEIFDDQFSVERPDGSNFTLKIRSTKLEDSAMYFCASRFDSKGGELFFGEGSRLTVL.